The T cell receptor (beta chain) under discussion was sequenced for a study of Graves' ophthalmopathy and Graves' hyperthyroidism (dated by TCRdb to about 2018). In terms of the full investigation: Peripheral blood samples were taken at the time of initial diagnosis, before any treatment was given. To explore V-J signatures distinguishing ophthalmopathy from hyperthyroidism, a discovery set of around 97 patients (fewer than 45 ophthalmopathy, over 55 stable hyperthyroidism) was enrolled. After sampling, hyperthyroidism patients received methimazole starting at 30 mg daily, and ophthalmopathy patients received high-dose intravenous methylprednisolone. The 75 to 100 discovery patients were randomly split 7:3 into training and test sets. T-cell repertoires of thyroid tissue and blood were compared in more than 5 hyperthyroidism patients. An independent validation cohort was composed of roughly 19 hyperthyroidism patients and about 17 patients who later progressed from hyperthyroidism to ophthalmopathy. In total, approximately 130 blood samples were TCR-sequenced: 40 to 45 ophthalmopathy, around 75 hyperthyroidism and approximately 17 hyperthyroidism-to-ophthalmopathy patients. The study used TCR beta repertoire signatures to distinguish Graves' ophthalmopathy from Graves' hyperthyroidism and to predict progression to ophthalmopathy.

The CDR3 numbers 13 residues from cysteine through phenylalanine. Only the CDR3 DNA stays, 39 bases, in frame from base 1. Unmatched junction bases come to 4, with V trimmed by 4 bases and J by 7 bases. CDR1 and CDR2 (WSHSY, SAAADI) derive from the germline V gene. The ophthalmopathy patients had moderately to severely active disease, with a Clinical Activity Score of 3 or higher, a NOSPECS grade of 4 or higher, and a disease duration of less than 3 months. Anyone with other autoimmune diseases, uncontrolled infections, pregnancy or lactation was excluded from the study. Diagnosis relied on clinical symptoms, serum thyroxine, TRAb, thyroid ultrasound and orbital computed tomography. Ficoll-Paque density gradient centrifugation was used to isolate PBMCs from around 9.1 ml of fresh peripheral blood. Total RNA was extracted with Trizol reagent and quality-checked on an Agilent 2100 Bioanalyzer. For repertoire sequencing, the TCR beta CDR3 regions were amplified from RNA transcripts. The first round was an RT-PCR using HTBI primers with the Qiagen OneStep RT-PCR kit, and this first round was followed by a second-round multiplex PCR, then size selection and purification. Libraries were sequenced on an Illumina HiSeq2000 using paired-end 100 bp reads. In the source study's methods: Reads were processed with SOAPnuke, discarding reads with adapters, uncalled bases, mean Phred below 15, or no exact constant-primer or identifier match. COPE v1.2.5 was used to merge high-quality paired reads. Each unique nucleotide sequence was treated as a clonotype, and MiTCR v1.1 was used to align the clonotypes to the IMGT TRB V, D and J references. Analysis was restricted to V-J combinations with a frequency above 0.0001, which covered just over 98% of repertoires. For each V-J combination, a TCR clonal expansion and chaos score was defined as the ratio of F50 clonal expansion to chaos observed in the TCRdist matrix. Welch's t-statistics and random forest were used to reduce features to 10 to 15 V-J combinations, which were fed into a naive Bayes classifier. The similarity between thyroid and blood repertoires was quantified using the Morisita-Horn index. The public reads were reprocessed in TCRdb via fastp at Q25 and MiXCR, keeping in-frame beta chains. Entries are consolidated by CDR3 protein sequence, retaining the most common genes and DNA. For this entry, the V and J calls and clone size follow TCRdb and not the study's own pipeline. The sample contains almost 400,000 distinct CDR3 sequences, around 19% of them found a single time. The ten top clones hold around 1.5% of the sample.

Results and caveats for the whole study, not just this receptor: Among expanded thyroid clonotypes with frequency above 0.001, most also showed up in blood, which suggests that blood repertoires may reflect the thyroid immune response. In validation, the model predicted ophthalmopathy progression with 55% to 71% sensitivity and approximately 75% specificity; fewer than 15 predicted patients were CT-confirmed with GO in a median of around 6.5 months. Sample size was not statistically predetermined, and group allocation was not concealed from the investigators. Ophthalmopathy was separated from stable hyperthyroidism by the 13-signature model with around 88% sensitivity and 81% to 84% specificity in cross-validation and with 80%/75% in the test set.

Ten or more counts support this clonotype. The specificity of this receptor is unknown. It has no much larger one-base neighbor in the sample; base qualities were not kept. Sequencing input: peripheral blood. The TCR comes from a woman under 30 with Graves' ophthalmopathy. Donor details come from another sample of the same person, matched by shared clones. The chain uses TRBV10-2 and TRBJ2-7, and 10 junction bases match TRBD1. The CDR3 loop reads CASSGQGAREQYF. The nucleotide sequence reads as follows: TGCGCCAGCAGTGGACAGGGGGCGCGGGAGCAGTACTTC.